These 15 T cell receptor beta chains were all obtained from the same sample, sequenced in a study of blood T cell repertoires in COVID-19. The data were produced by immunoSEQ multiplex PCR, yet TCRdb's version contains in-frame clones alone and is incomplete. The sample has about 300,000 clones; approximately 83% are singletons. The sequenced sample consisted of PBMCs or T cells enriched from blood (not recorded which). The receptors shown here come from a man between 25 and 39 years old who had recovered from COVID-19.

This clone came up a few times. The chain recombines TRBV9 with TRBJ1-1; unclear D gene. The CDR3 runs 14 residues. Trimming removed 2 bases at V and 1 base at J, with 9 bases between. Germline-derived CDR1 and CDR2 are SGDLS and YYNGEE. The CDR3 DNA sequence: TGTGCCAGCAGCGTTAACATTCGGAACACTGAAGCTTTCTTT. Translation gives CASSVNIRNTEAFF.

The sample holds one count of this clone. The CDR3, as DNA: TGTGCCAGCAGCTTGGCCGCATATGGGACATCTAATGAAAAACTGTTTTTT. This gives the protein CASSLAAYGTSNEKLFF. The chain recombines TRBV5-5 with TRBJ1-4; D is possibly TRBD1 (6 bases). The length of the CDR3 is 17 residues. The germline V gene has CDR1 SGHKS and CDR2 YYEKEE (reference sequence). Trimming took off 0 bases at V and 3 bases at J, with 15 bases between the two ends.

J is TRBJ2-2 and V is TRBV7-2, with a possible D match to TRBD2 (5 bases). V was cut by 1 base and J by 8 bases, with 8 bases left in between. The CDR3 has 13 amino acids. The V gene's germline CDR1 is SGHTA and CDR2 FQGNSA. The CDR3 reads CASSLGGVGELFF. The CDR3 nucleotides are TGTGCCAGCAGCTTAGGGGGAGTGGGGGAGCTGTTTTTT.

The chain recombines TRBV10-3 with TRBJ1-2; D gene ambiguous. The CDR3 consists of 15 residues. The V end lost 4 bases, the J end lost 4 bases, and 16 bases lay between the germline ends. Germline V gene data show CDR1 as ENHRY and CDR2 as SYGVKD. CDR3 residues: CAISVPGGSSYGYTF. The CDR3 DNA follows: TGTGCCATCAGTGTGCCTGGAGGGAGCTCCTATGGCTACACCTTC.

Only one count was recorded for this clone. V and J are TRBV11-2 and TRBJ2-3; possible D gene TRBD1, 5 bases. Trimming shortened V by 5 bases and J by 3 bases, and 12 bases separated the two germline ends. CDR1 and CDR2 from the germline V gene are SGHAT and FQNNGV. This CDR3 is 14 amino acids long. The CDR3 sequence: CASSRAGRTDTQYF. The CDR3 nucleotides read TGTGCCAGCAGCCGCGCAGGGCGGACAGATACGCAGTATTTT.

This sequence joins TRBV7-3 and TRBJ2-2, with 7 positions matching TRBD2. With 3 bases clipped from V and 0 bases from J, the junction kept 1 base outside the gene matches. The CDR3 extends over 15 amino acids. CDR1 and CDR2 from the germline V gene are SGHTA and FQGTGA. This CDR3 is CASSFGGSNTGELFF. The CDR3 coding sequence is TGTGCCAGCAGCTTCGGGGGGTCGAACACCGGGGAGCTGTTTTTT.

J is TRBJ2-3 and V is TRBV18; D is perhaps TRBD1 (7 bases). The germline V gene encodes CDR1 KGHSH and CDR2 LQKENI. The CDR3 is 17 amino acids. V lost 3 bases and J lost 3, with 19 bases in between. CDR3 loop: CASSPSGRGVSTDTQYF. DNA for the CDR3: TGTGCCAGCTCACCCTCGGGCAGGGGGGTTTCGACAGATACGCAGTATTTT.

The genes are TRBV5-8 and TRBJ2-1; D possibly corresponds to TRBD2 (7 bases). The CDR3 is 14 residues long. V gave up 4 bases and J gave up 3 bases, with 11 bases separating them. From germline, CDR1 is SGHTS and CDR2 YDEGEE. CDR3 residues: CASSRGALYNEQFF. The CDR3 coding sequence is TGTGCCAGCAGCCGGGGGGCCCTCTACAATGAGCAGTTCTTC.

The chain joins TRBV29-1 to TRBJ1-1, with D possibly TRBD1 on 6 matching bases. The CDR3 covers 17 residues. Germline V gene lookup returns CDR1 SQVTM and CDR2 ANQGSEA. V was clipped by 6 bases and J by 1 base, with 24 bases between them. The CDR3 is CSVRGRGGKFGNTEAFF. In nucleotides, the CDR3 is TGCAGCGTCAGAGGCAGGGGCGGAAAATTTGGGAACACTGAAGCTTTCTTT.

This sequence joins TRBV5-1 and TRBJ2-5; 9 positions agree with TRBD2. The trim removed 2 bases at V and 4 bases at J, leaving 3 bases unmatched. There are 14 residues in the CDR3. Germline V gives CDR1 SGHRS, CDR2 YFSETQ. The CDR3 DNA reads TGCGCCAGCAGCTTAGCGGGGGGAGTAGAGACCCAGTACTTC. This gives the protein CASSLAGGVETQYF.

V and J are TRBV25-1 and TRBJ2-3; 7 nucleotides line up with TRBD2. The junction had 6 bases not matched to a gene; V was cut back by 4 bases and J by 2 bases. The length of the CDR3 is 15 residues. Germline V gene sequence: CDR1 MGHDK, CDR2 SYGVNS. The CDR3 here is CASSASSGPTDTQYF. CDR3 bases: TGTGCCAGCAGTGCCTCTAGCGGCCCCACAGATACGCAGTATTTT.

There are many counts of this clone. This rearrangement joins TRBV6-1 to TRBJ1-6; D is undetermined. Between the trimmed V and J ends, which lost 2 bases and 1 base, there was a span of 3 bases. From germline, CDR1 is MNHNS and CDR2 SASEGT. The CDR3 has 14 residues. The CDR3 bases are TGTGCCAGCAGTGAATTATCCTATAATTCACCCCTCCACTTT. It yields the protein CASSELSYNSPLHF.

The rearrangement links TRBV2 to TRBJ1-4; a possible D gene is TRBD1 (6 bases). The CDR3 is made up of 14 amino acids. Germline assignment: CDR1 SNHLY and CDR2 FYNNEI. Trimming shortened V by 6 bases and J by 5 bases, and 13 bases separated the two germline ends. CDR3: CASREQGLNEKLFF. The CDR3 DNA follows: TGTGCCAGCAGGGAACAGGGACTCAATGAAAAACTGTTTTTT.

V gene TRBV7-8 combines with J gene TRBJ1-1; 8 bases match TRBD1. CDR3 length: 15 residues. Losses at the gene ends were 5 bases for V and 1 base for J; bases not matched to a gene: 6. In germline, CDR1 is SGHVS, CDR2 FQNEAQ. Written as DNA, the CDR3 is TGTGCCAGCAGCCTCACCGGGACAGGGAACACTGAAGCTTTCTTT. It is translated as CASSLTGTGNTEAFF. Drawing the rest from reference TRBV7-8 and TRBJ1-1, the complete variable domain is GAGVSQSPRYKVAKRGQDVALRCDPISGHVSLFWYQQALGQGPEFLTYFQNEAQLDKSGLPSDRFFAERPEGSVSTLKIQRTQQEDSAVYLCASSLTGTGNTEAFFGQGTRLTVV.

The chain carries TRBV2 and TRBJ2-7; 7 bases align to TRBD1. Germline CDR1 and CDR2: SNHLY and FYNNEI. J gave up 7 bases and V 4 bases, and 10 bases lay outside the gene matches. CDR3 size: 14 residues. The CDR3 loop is CASSVRQGMGEQYF. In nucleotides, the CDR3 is TGTGCCAGCAGTGTTCGACAGGGAATGGGGGAGCAGTACTTC. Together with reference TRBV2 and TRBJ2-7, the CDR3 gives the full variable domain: EPEVTQTPSHQVTQMGQEVILRCVPISNHLYFYWYRQILGQKVEFLVSFYNNEISEKSEIFDDQFSVERPDGSNFTLKIRSTKLEDSAMYFCASSVRQGMGEQYFGPGTRLTVT.